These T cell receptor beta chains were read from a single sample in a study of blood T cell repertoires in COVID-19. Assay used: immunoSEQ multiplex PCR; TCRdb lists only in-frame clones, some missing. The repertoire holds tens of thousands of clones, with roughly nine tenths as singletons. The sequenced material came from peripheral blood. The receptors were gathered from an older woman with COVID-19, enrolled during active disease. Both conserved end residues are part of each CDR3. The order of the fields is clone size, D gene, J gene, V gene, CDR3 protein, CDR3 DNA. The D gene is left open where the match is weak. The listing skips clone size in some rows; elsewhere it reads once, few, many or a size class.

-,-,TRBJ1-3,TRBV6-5,CASSYSPTGSGNTIYF,TGTGCCAGCAGTTACTCACCGACAGGCTCTGGAAACACCATATATTTT
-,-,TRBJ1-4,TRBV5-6,CASSLADEKLFF,TGTGCCAGCAGCTTGGCCGATGAAAAACTGTTTTTT
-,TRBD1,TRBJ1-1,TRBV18,CASSSRTGDTEAFF,TGTGCCAGCTCCTCCAGGACAGGGGATACTGAAGCTTTCTTT
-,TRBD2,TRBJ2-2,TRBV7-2,CASSLVPTGGNTGELFF,TGTGCCAGCAGCTTAGTACCGACGGGGGGAAACACCGGGGAGCTGTTTTTT
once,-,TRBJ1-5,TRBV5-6,CASSFAGSEANQPQHF,TGTGCCAGCAGCTTTGCCGGGTCGGAAGCAAATCAGCCCCAGCATTTT
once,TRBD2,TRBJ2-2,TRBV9,CASSVAGGGKDGELFF,TGTGCCAGCAGCGTAGCTGGGGGAGGGAAGGACGGGGAGCTGTTTTTT
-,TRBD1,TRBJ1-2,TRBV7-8,CASSFRVDRGYGYTF,TGTGCCAGCAGCTTTCGGGTGGACAGGGGCTATGGCTACACCTTC
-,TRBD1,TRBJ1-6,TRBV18,CASSRGTGDNSPLHF,TGTGCCAGCTCACGAGGGACAGGGGATAATTCACCCCTCCACTTT
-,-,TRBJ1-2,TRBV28,CASSMRGYGYTF,TGTGCCAGCAGTATGCGGGGCTATGGCTACACCTTC
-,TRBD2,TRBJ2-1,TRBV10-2,CASSRLAGLYNEQFF,TGCGCCAGCAGTCGACTAGCGGGTCTCTACAATGAGCAGTTCTTC
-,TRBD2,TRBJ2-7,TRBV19,CASSRHGSGGALSSYEQYF,TGTGCCAGTAGCCGCCATGGTAGCGGGGGGGCTTTGAGTTCCTACGAGCAGTACTTC
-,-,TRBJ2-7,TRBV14,CASSQDQWQGQDEQYF,TGTGCCAGCAGCCAAGATCAGTGGCAGGGGCAGGACGAGCAGTACTTC
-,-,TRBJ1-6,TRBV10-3,CAISAGDSPLHF,TGTGCCATCAGTGCGGGGGATTCACCCCTCCACTTT